This TCR beta chain was captured by sequencing in a study of blood T cells in healthy people across ages. Study conclusions and caveats: Long-lived donors exceeded aged donors in naive CD4+ cells and diversity. Older individuals had lower TCR beta diversity per million T cells (the decline was roughly linear).

With respect to this clonotype: What it binds is not known.

Aged roughly 6 to 90, donors were systemically healthy Caucasians from Russia. Using a J-beta primer mix together with a sample-barcoded 5' primer, a second PCR was run for roughly 6 to 11 cycles. Each cDNA molecule, via a template-switch adaptor with 12 random nucleotides, was tagged. TCRdb analysed the 5' RACE reads with MiXCR anew, one entry per CDR3 protein. The sample records nearly 800,000 distinct CDR3 sequences, around 50% being singletons. J was trimmed by 4 bases and V by 0 bases; bases with no gene match: 12. This CDR3 has 17 amino acids. The chain recombines TRBV23-1 with TRBJ2-7; 7 bases line up with TRBD1. TRBV23-1 is treated as an ORF (open reading frame) with a function not yet certain. Sequenced sample: blood. This sequence was found in a man aged 35-49 years in good health. The CDR3 here is CASSQSSLRDSQYEQYF. The DNA of the CDR3 is TGCGCCAGCAGTCAATCGAGTCTAAGGGACAGTCAATACGAGCAGTACTTC.